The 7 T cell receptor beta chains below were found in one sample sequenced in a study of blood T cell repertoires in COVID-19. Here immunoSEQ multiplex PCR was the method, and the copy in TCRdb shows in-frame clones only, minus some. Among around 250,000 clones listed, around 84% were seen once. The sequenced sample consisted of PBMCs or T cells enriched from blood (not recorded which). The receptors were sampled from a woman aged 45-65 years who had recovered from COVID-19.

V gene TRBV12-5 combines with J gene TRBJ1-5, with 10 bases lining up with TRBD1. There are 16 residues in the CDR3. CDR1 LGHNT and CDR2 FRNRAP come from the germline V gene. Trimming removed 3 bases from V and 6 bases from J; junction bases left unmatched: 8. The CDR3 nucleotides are TGTGCTAGTGGTTTCAACAGACAGGGGGCCTTTCAGCCCCAGCATTTT. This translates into CASGFNRQGAFQPQHF. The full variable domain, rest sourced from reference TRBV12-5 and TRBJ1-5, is DARVTQTPRHKVTEMGQEVTMRCQPILGHNTVFWYRQTMMQGLELLAYFRNRAPLDDSGMPKDRFSAEMPDATLATLKIQPSEPRDSAVYFCASGFNRQGAFQPQHFGDGTRLSIL.

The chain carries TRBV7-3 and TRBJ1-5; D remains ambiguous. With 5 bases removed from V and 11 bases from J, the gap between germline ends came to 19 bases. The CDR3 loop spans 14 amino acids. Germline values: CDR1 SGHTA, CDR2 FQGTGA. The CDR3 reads CASSRIGSFSAQHF. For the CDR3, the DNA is TGTGCCAGCAGCAGGATCGGGAGCTTCTCAGCCCAGCATTTT.

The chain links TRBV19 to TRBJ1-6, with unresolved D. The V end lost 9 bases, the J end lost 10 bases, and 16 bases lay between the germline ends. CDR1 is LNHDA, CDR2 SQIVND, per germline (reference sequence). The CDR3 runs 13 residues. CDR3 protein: CASGSFRGSPLHF. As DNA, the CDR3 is TGTGCCAGCGGGAGTTTTCGCGGCTCACCCCTCCACTTT.

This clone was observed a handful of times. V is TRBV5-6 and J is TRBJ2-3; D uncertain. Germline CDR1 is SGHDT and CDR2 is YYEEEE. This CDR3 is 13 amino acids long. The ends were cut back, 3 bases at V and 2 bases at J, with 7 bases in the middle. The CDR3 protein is CASSSLFTDTQYF. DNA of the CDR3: TGTGCCAGCAGCTCCCTATTCACAGATACGCAGTATTTT.

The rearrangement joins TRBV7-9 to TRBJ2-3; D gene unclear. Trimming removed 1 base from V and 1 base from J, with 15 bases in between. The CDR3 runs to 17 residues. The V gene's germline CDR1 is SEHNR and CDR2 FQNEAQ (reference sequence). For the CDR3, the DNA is TGTGCCAGCAGCTTAGAATCCCTTCGCCTAGGCACAGATACGCAGTATTTT. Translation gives CASSLESLRLGTDTQYF.

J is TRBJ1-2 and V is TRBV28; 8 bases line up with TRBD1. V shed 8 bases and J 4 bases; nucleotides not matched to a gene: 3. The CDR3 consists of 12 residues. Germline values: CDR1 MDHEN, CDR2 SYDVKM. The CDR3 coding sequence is TGTGCCAGCGAGGGACAGGTCTATGGCTACACCTTC. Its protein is CASEGQVYGYTF.

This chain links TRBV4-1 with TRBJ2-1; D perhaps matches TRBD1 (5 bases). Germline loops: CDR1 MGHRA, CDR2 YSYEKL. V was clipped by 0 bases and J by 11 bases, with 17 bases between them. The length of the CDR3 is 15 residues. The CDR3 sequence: CASSQDPVLTVKQFF. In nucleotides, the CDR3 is TGCGCCAGCAGCCAAGACCCCGTGCTGACAGTTAAGCAGTTCTTC.